The next 21 T cell receptor beta chains were all read from a single sample in a study of T cells in Graves' hyperthyroidism and ophthalmopathy. RNA transcripts gave rise to amplified TCR beta CDR3 regions. TCR CDR3 underwent first-round RT-PCR with the HTBI primer set. TCRdb redid the calling of the multiplex PCR reads with MiXCR, one entry per CDR3 protein. The sample consists of around 440,000 distinct CDR3 sequences, 15% to 18% of them appearing once. Sequencing was performed on blood. The receptor set was obtained from a woman between 18 and 29 years old with Graves' hyperthyroidism.

The rearrangement links TRBV19 to TRBJ1-1; D call uncertain. The CDR3 is made up of 13 amino acids. V dropped 4 bases and J dropped 7 bases, with 13 bases sitting between them. Germline assignment: CDR1 LNHDA and CDR2 SQIVND (reference sequence). The chain's CDR3 is CASSRNLLGEAFF. The CDR3 DNA follows: TGTGCCAGTAGTAGGAACCTTTTGGGTGAAGCTTTCTTT.

This clonotype has at least ten counts. This chain uses TRBV7-2 with TRBJ2-3, with 7 bases identical to TRBD2. Germline V gene data show CDR1 as SGHTA and CDR2 as FQGNSA. There are 15 residues in the CDR3. V gave up 1 base and J gave up 4 bases; unmatched junction bases: 5. The CDR3 DNA reads as TGTGCCAGCAGCTTAGGGACTAGTAGTGCAGATACGCAGTATTTT. This gives the protein CASSLGTSSADTQYF.

This clonotype was detected ten times or more. This chain links TRBV28 with TRBJ2-5; 10 bases map to TRBD2. V lost 6 bases to trimming and J lost 4 bases; unmatched junction nucleotides: 11. The CDR3 loop spans 16 amino acids. Looked up from germline, CDR1 is MDHEN and CDR2 is SYDVKM. The CDR3 DNA reads as TGTGCCAGCAGCCCCCGTAGAGCGGGAGGGCTAGAGACCCAGTACTTC. As protein: CASSPRRAGGLETQYF.

This chain's CDR3 is CASSTPRDGYQETQYF. CDR3 DNA sequence: TGTGCCAGCAGCACTCCCCGGGACGGGTACCAAGAGACCCAGTACTTC. V usage is TRBV13 and J usage is TRBJ2-5; D may match TRBD1 or TRBD2 (5 bases each). The germline V gene encodes CDR1 PRHDT and CDR2 FYEKMQ (reference sequence). V was pared by 5 bases and J by 0 bases, with 16 bases between. The CDR3 is 16 residues long.

The chain combines TRBV5-6 with TRBJ1-3; D is uncertain. Germline V gives CDR1 SGHDT, CDR2 YYEEEE. The CDR3 consists of 15 residues. V was clipped by 2 bases and J by 0 bases, with 9 bases between them. The CDR3 DNA sequence: TGTGCCAGCAGCTTTCTTGCAGGCTCTGGAAACACCATATATTTT. It codes for CASSFLAGSGNTIYF.

This sequence joins TRBV7-2 and TRBJ2-7; tentatively, D is TRBD2 (5 bases). The V gene's germline CDR1 is SGHTA and CDR2 FQGNSA. The ends were cut back, 1 base at V and 6 bases at J, with 16 bases in the middle. The length of the CDR3 is 15 residues. The CDR3 DNA is TGTGCCAGCAGCTTAGTGGTCGGGGTCGCTCCCGAGCAGTACTTC. This gives the protein CASSLVVGVAPEQYF.

This clonotype showed up many times. The rearrangement joins TRBV6-1 to TRBJ2-1, with TRBD2 identical over 11 bases. Looked up from germline, CDR1 is MNHNS and CDR2 is SASEGT. This CDR3 has 15 residues. The J segment lost 3 bases and the V segment lost 6 bases, leaving 4 bases of the junction unmatched. The DNA for the CDR3 is TGTGCCAGCAGCCTAGCGGGGGGCCACTACAATGAGCAGTTCTTC. This sequence encodes CASSLAGGHYNEQFF.

The chain combines TRBV19 with TRBJ1-4, with 7 bases fitting TRBD1. V gave up 7 bases and J gave up 5 bases; unmatched junction bases: 10. The germline gives CDR1 LNHDA, CDR2 SQIVND (reference sequence). CDR3 length equals 15 residues. CDR3 nucleotide sequence: TGTGCCAGTACTCCCTTCGGGACAGTAAATGAAAAACTGTTTTTT. It translates to CASTPFGTVNEKLFF.

This clonotype was seen many times. V gene TRBV28 combines with J gene TRBJ2-7, with a possible D match to TRBD2 (6 bases). Trimming removed 8 bases at V and 0 bases at J, with 14 bases between. Germline lookup yields CDR1 MDHEN and CDR2 SYDVKM. CDR3 length: 14 amino acids. The CDR3 sequence: CASAYGGASYEQYF. The CDR3, as DNA: TGTGCCAGCGCCTACGGCGGGGCCTCCTACGAGCAGTACTTC. Filled out from reference TRBV28 and TRBJ2-7, the complete variable domain reads DVKVTQSSRYLVKRTGEKVFLECVQDMDHENMFWYRQDPGLGLRLIYFSYDVKMKEKGDIPEGYSVSREKKERFSLILESASTNQTSMYLCASAYGGASYEQYFGPGTRLTVT.

This clonotype was detected many times. The chain has TRBV14 and TRBJ1-1, with D possibly matching TRBD1 (6 bases). This CDR3 region has 14 residues. Deletions cut 8 bases from V and 4 bases from J, with 17 bases between. Per the germline V gene, CDR1 is SGHDN and CDR2 is FVKESK. CDR3 amino acids: CASHLTGIGTEAFF. CDR3 DNA: TGTGCCAGCCACCTCACAGGGATCGGCACTGAAGCTTTCTTT.

This clonotype was observed many times. This sequence joins TRBV7-8 and TRBJ1-5, with D uncertain. This CDR3 region has 15 residues. Per the germline V gene, CDR1 is SGHVS and CDR2 is FQNEAQ. Trimming cost V 0 bases and J 4 bases, with 10 bases left between them. CDR3 nucleotides: TGTGCCAGCAGCTTAGCGTTGGTGCGGAATCAGCCCCAGCATTTT. Amino acid sequence: CASSLALVRNQPQHF.

V and J are TRBV4-1 and TRBJ1-1; no firm D call. Germline V lookup: CDR1 MGHRA, CDR2 YSYEKL. Between the trimmed V and J ends, which lost 4 bases and 1 base, there was a span of 13 bases. The CDR3 consists of 15 residues. Here the CDR3 DNA reads TGCGCCAGCAGCCTAGCCGATTGGGAGAACACTGAAGCTTTCTTT. This translates into CASSLADWENTEAFF.

This clonotype has a count of ten or more. CDR3 loop: CSATTGGVDHTIIQETQYF. For the CDR3, the DNA is TGCAGTGCTACTACAGGGGGCGTGGATCATACGATAATACAAGAGACCCAGTACTTC. The chain uses TRBV20-1 and TRBJ2-5, with 9 positions matching TRBD1. With V trimmed by 4 bases and J by 2 bases, 20 bases remained unmatched. Germline CDR1 and CDR2: DFQATT and SNEGSKA (reference sequence). The CDR3 has 19 residues.

At least ten counts were recorded for this clonotype. The chain has TRBV28 and TRBJ2-7, with 7 positions matching TRBD1. Germline V gene data show CDR1 as MDHEN and CDR2 as SYDVKM. V shed 5 bases, J shed 5 bases, and the junction held 6 bases outside the gene matches. This CDR3 contains 13 residues. CDR3 nucleotides: TGTGCCAGCAGTCCCGGGACAGAGGACGAGCAGTACTTC. Translated, it gives CASSPGTEDEQYF.

This chain joins TRBV29-1 and TRBJ2-2, with D perhaps matching TRBD1 (5 bases). V was shortened by 3 bases and J by 1 base, with 12 bases between the two germline ends. The CDR3 extends over 15 amino acids. Germline V gene sequence: CDR1 SQVTM, CDR2 ANQGSEA. The CDR3 here is CSVEEQGRNTGELFF. Here the CDR3 DNA reads TGCAGCGTTGAGGAGCAGGGTCGGAACACCGGGGAGCTGTTTTTT.

In its sample, this clonotype was seen a few times. The J gene is TRBJ2-4, the V gene TRBV5-4, with D uncertain. Germline CDR1 reads SGHNT; CDR2 reads YYREEE (reference sequence). Trimming removed 2 bases at V and 1 base at J, with 13 bases between. The length of the CDR3 is 16 residues. Here the CDR3 DNA reads TGTGCCAGCAGCTTATATCGGCCCGCGGCCAAAAACATTCAGTACTTC. Translated, it gives CASSLYRPAAKNIQYF.

The chain uses TRBV5-6 and TRBJ1-1; TRBD1 might be the D (5 bases). CDR1 and CDR2 from the germline V gene are SGHDT and YYEEEE. The V end lost 4 bases, the J end lost 1 base, and 17 bases lay between the germline ends. The CDR3 is 16 residues long. The DNA for the CDR3 is TGTGCCAGCAGCCACGCGTGGGAACAGGCGAACACTGAAGCTTTCTTT. It is translated as CASSHAWEQANTEAFF.

The CDR3 coding sequence is TGTGCCAGCAGCCTTACAGATGCAACTAATGAAAAACTGTTTTTT. This codes for CASSLTDATNEKLFF. This chain uses TRBV5-4 with TRBJ1-4; D not resolved. Germline CDR1 and CDR2: SGHNT and YYREEE (reference sequence). This CDR3 has 15 amino acids. The V and J ends lost 4 bases and 0 bases respectively, with 10 bases between them.

A few counts support this clonotype. The CDR3 DNA is TGCAGCGGGGATGCGGCGGGGGGGACAGATACGCAGTATTTT. This sequence encodes CSGDAAGGTDTQYF. The rearrangement links TRBV29-1 to TRBJ2-3; 9 nucleotides line up with TRBD2. This CDR3 is 14 amino acids long. CDR1 and CDR2 from the germline V gene are SQVTM and ANQGSEA. Trimming took 7 bases from V and 3 from J; bases not matched to a gene: 8.

This chain's CDR3 is CSVEVGSETQYF. The CDR3 DNA sequence: TGCAGCGTTGAAGTGGGGTCAGAGACCCAGTACTTC. V is TRBV29-1 and J is TRBJ2-5; D not resolved. The germline V gene encodes CDR1 SQVTM and CDR2 ANQGSEA. This CDR3 contains 12 residues. Trimming took 1 base from V and 4 from J, leaving 7 bases between them.

Ten or more counts support this clonotype. This sequence joins TRBV27 and TRBJ1-1; the D gene is possibly TRBD1 (6 bases). Germline-derived CDR1 and CDR2 are MNHEY and SMNVEV (reference sequence). V dropped 2 bases and J dropped 5 bases, with 12 bases sitting between them. The CDR3 is 14 residues long. The CDR3 region has the DNA TGTGCCAGCAGTTTAGCACCAGGGGTTACTGAAGCTTTCTTT. This translates into CASSLAPGVTEAFF.